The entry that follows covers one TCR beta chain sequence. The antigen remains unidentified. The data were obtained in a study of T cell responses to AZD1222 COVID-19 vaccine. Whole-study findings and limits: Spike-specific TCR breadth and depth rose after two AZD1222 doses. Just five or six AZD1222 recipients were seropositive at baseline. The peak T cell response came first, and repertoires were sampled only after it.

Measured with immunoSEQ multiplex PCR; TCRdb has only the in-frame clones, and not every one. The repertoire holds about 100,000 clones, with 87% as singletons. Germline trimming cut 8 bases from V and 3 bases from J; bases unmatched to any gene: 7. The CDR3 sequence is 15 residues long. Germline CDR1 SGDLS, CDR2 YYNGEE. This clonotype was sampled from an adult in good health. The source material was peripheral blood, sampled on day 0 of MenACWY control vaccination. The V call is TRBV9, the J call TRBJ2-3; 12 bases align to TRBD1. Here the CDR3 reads CASTRGQGATDTQYF. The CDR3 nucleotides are TGTGCCAGTACCCGGGGACAGGGGGCAACAGATACGCAGTATTTT.